Below are 18 T cell receptor beta chains sequenced from a single sample in a study of blood T cell repertoires in COVID-19. Produced via immunoSEQ multiplex PCR; TCRdb's table is partial and in-frame only. The table lists 150,000 to 160,000 clones, about four fifths of them singletons, with over 0.5% in the top ten. The sample taken for sequencing was peripheral blood. These receptors came from a man in his fifties or sixties with acute or convalescent COVID-19.

The rearrangement uses TRBV19 and TRBJ1-3, with unresolved D. Between the trimmed V and J ends, which lost 4 bases and 3 bases, there was a span of 7 bases. The CDR3 spans 13 residues. Germline V gene lookup returns CDR1 LNHDA and CDR2 SQIVND (reference sequence). Here the CDR3 reads CASSRVNGNTIYF. In DNA, the CDR3 is TGTGCCAGTAGTAGAGTAAATGGAAACACCATATATTTT.

The genes are TRBV28 and TRBJ2-4, with 10 bases identical to TRBD1. Germline loops: CDR1 MDHEN, CDR2 SYDVKM. V shed 5 bases, J shed 0 bases, and the junction held 22 bases outside the gene matches. This CDR3 is 22 amino acids long. The DNA of the CDR3 is TGTGCCAGCAGTCAATATGGGTTCCGGGACAGGGGACCCCCTTTAGCCAAAAACATTCAGTACTTC. It yields the protein CASSQYGFRDRGPPLAKNIQYF.

The rearrangement uses TRBV16 and TRBJ1-5; TRBD1 is a possible D gene (5 bases). V lost 1 base and J lost 2, with 12 bases in between. The CDR3 is 16 amino acids. CDR1 KGHSY and CDR2 FQNENV come from the germline V gene. This CDR3 reads CASSQFITGRNQPQHF. DNA for the CDR3: TGTGCCAGCAGCCAATTCATCACAGGCCGCAATCAGCCCCAGCATTTT.

The chain employs TRBV24-1 and TRBJ2-3, with D possibly matching TRBD2 (5 bases). This CDR3 comprises 15 residues. The V and J ends lost 3 bases and 2 bases respectively, with 11 bases between them. CDR1 and CDR2 from the germline V gene are KGHDR and SFDVKD. The chain's CDR3 is CATSDTRKNTDTQYF. In DNA form, the CDR3 reads TGTGCCACCAGTGATACTAGAAAAAACACAGATACGCAGTATTTT.

The rearrangement joins TRBV15 to TRBJ1-2; perhaps TRBD1 as D (6 bases). The V and J ends lost 1 base and 7 bases respectively, with 13 bases between them. Germline CDR1 and CDR2: LNHNV and YYDKDF (reference sequence). The CDR3 extends over 14 amino acids. CDR3 protein: CATSRATGLSGYTF. CDR3 nucleotides: TGTGCCACCAGCAGAGCTACAGGGTTAAGTGGCTACACCTTC.

The chain recombines TRBV27 with TRBJ1-1, with 8 nucleotides matching TRBD1. V lost 4 bases and J lost 8; bases outside the gene matches: 18. CDR3 length equals 17 residues. Germline CDR1 reads MNHEY; CDR2 reads SMNVEV (reference sequence). CDR3 sequence reads: CASSYRKSTGQAVEAFF. In DNA form, the CDR3 reads TGTGCCAGCAGTTACCGTAAGTCTACGGGACAGGCAGTAGAAGCTTTCTTT.

The CDR3 DNA reads as TGTGCCATCAGGGGACAGGGCAACAATCAGCCCCAGCATTTT. Translating gives CAIRGQGNNQPQHF. The gene calls are TRBV10-3 and TRBJ1-5, with TRBD1 matching 9 bases. Trimming cost V 6 bases and J 3 bases; bases outside gene matches: 3. There are 14 residues in the CDR3. Germline V gene lookup returns CDR1 ENHRY and CDR2 SYGVKD.

This chain connects TRBV6-1 to TRBJ1-3; no reliable D call. Germline CDR1 reads MNHNS; CDR2 reads SASEGT. This CDR3 has 17 residues. The ends were cut back, 0 bases at V and 0 bases at J, with 12 bases in the middle. The CDR3 region has the DNA TGTGCCAGCAGTGAAGCTCACGGCGGGAGCTCTGGAAACACCATATATTTT. Its protein product is CASSEAHGGSSGNTIYF.

This clone came up once. The rearrangement joins TRBV7-2 to TRBJ1-2; D is undetermined. Per the germline V gene, CDR1 is SGHTA and CDR2 is FQGNSA. With 0 bases removed from V and 8 bases from J, the gap between germline ends came to 10 bases. This CDR3 has 13 residues. CDR3 bases: TGTGCCAGCAGCTTAGCACGGTATATCGGCTACACCTTC. Its protein is CASSLARYIGYTF.

The chain couples TRBV7-2 to TRBJ2-5, with 8 bases identical to TRBD2. This CDR3 spans 15 amino acids. Trimming removed 5 bases from V and 7 bases from J; junction bases left unmatched: 12. Germline CDR1 is SGHTA and CDR2 is FQGNSA. This chain's CDR3 is CASSPTGGSRGTQYF. In DNA form, the CDR3 reads TGTGCCAGCAGCCCCACGGGGGGGTCCAGAGGGACCCAGTACTTC.

This rearrangement joins TRBV2 to TRBJ1-4; D possibly corresponds to TRBD1 (6 bases). This CDR3 spans 16 amino acids. Germline values: CDR1 SNHLY, CDR2 FYNNEI. V shed 6 bases and J shed 0 bases, with 14 bases lying between them. This CDR3 is CASSEQGGATNEKLFF. In DNA, the CDR3 is TGTGCCAGCAGCGAACAGGGAGGTGCAACTAATGAAAAACTGTTTTTT.

V usage is TRBV10-3 and J usage is TRBJ1-1, with D tentatively TRBD1 (6 bases). Per germline, CDR1 ENHRY and CDR2 SYGVKD. CDR3 length: 14 residues. V gave up 3 bases and J gave up 1 base, with 9 bases separating them. CDR3 sequence (DNA): TGTGCCATCAGTGACAGGACAGAGAACACTGAAGCTTTCTTT. Its translation is CAISDRTENTEAFF.

The J gene is TRBJ2-3, the V gene TRBV7-2; 8 bases agree with TRBD1. Per the germline V gene, CDR1 is SGHTA and CDR2 is FQGNSA. V lost 5 bases, J lost 2 bases, and 9 bases stayed unmatched. The CDR3 spans 16 residues. The CDR3 reads CASSPGQGRATDTQYF. The CDR3 bases are TGTGCCAGCAGCCCCGGACAGGGAAGGGCCACAGATACGCAGTATTTT.

The gene calls are TRBV7-2 and TRBJ2-4; D possibly corresponds to TRBD1 (7 bases). V was cut by 5 bases and J by 3 bases, with 14 bases left in between. This CDR3 contains 15 residues. Per the germline V gene, CDR1 is SGHTA and CDR2 is FQGNSA. CDR3 nucleotides: TGTGCCAGCAGCCCCCAGGGGGGTAACAAAAACATTCAGTACTTC. Protein: CASSPQGGNKNIQYF.

This clone has only one observation. The genes are TRBV12-5 and TRBJ2-5; 7 bases map to TRBD1. V was pared by 7 bases and J by 3 bases, with 11 bases of the junction left unmatched. The germline V gene encodes CDR1 LGHNT and CDR2 FRNRAP. This CDR3 comprises 15 residues. CDR3 residues: CASALGQVPEETQYF. Written as DNA, the CDR3 is TGTGCTAGTGCCCTAGGACAGGTTCCGGAAGAGACCCAGTACTTC.

The chain carries TRBV5-4 and TRBJ2-2; 10 bases are shared with TRBD1. Germline-derived CDR1 and CDR2 are SGHNT and YYREEE (reference sequence). The J segment lost 6 bases and the V segment lost 3 bases, leaving 5 bases of the junction unmatched. The CDR3 consists of 15 residues. CDR3 in amino acids: CASSSDRGLSGELFF. The CDR3 bases are TGTGCCAGCAGCTCCGACAGGGGGCTGTCCGGGGAGCTGTTTTTT.

The sample holds a few counts of this clone. This chain uses TRBV7-2 with TRBJ1-6; 9 bases agree with TRBD1. Germline V lookup: CDR1 SGHTA, CDR2 FQGNSA. Unmatched junction bases numbered 7, after V lost 7 bases and J lost 9 bases. The CDR3 extends over 14 amino acids. CDR3 DNA sequence: TGTGCCAGCACCCCCGGGACAGGGAGTTCACCCCTCCACTTT. Its translation: CASTPGTGSSPLHF.

The chain carries TRBV7-2 and TRBJ2-1, with 8 bases lining up with TRBD2. Germline CDR1 is SGHTA and CDR2 is FQGNSA. The CDR3 length is 16 residues. Trimming cost V 6 bases and J 9 bases; bases outside gene matches: 16. In nucleotides, the CDR3 is TGTGCCAGCAGTTCAAATAAGCGGGGGTGGTGGGCTGAGCAGTTCTTC. Its translation is CASSSNKRGWWAEQFF.